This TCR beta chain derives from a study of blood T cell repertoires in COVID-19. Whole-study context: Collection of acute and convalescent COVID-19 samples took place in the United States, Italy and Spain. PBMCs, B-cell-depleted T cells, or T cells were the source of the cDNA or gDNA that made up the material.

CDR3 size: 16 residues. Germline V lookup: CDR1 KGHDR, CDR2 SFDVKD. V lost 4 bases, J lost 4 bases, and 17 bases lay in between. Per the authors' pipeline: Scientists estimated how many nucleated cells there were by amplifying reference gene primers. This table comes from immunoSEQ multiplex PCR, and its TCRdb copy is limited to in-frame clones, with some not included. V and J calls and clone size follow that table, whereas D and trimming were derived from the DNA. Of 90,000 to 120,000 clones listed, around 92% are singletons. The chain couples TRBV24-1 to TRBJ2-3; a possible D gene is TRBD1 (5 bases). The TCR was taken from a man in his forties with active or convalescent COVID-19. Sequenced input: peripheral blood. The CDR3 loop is CATSDPVGQGADTQYF. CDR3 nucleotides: TGTGCCACCAGTGACCCGGTCGGTCAGGGCGCAGATACGCAGTATTTT.